Below, 27 T cell receptor beta chains from the same sample are listed, as sequenced in a study of CD4+ T cells in melanoma (dated by TCRdb to 2021 to 2024). Libraries were constructed by the immunoSEQ multiplex PCR assay. As stored in TCRdb, this immuneACCESS dataset retains in-frame rearrangements with V and J assigned. A fraction of the clones does not appear; measured against another copy, unresolved V genes explain less than half of the discrepancy, and the remainder lacks a known reason. In all, the sample holds some 19,000 clones, and about three quarters of those were seen once. The ten most abundant clones make up 9.7% of the sample. Receptor source: a human donor with melanoma.

The chain couples TRBV6-1 to TRBJ1-5, with D perhaps matching TRBD1 (5 bases). Trimming took off 4 bases at V and 6 bases at J, with 28 bases between the two ends. The V gene's germline CDR1 is MNHNS and CDR2 SASEGT. There are 19 residues in the CDR3. The CDR3 DNA reads TGTGCCAGCAGTGGGCCCGCGGGGCGAGGGTGGAAGGATCTTCAGCCCCAGCATTTT. Translation gives CASSGPAGRGWKDLQPQHF.

This chain joins TRBV19 and TRBJ2-1; 7 bases are shared with TRBD1. V shed 6 bases and J 2 bases; nucleotides not matched to a gene: 10. Germline CDR1 is LNHDA and CDR2 is SQIVND (reference sequence). The CDR3 has 16 residues. The DNA for the CDR3 is TGTGCCAGTAGCGAAACAGGGGTTCCACCCTACAATGAGCAGTTCTTC. It translates to CASSETGVPPYNEQFF.

V and J are TRBV7-6 and TRBJ2-3; a weak D match, TRBD2 (7 bases). Trimming shortened V by 3 bases and J by 0 bases, and 19 bases separated the two germline ends. Germline assignment: CDR1 SGHVS and CDR2 FNYEAQ. The CDR3 has 18 residues. Here the CDR3 reads CASSFLGGGNPSTDTQYF. The CDR3 DNA sequence: TGTGCCAGCAGCTTTTTGGGGGGGGGCAATCCTAGCACAGATACGCAGTATTTT.

A few counts support this clone. V gene TRBV2 combines with J gene TRBJ1-5; no clear D gene. Trimming pared 5 bases from V and 2 bases from J, leaving 10 bases between. Germline lookup yields CDR1 SNHLY and CDR2 FYNNEI. This CDR3 is built from 14 residues. CDR3 protein: CASSRSVGNQPQHF. In DNA form, the CDR3 reads TGTGCCAGCAGTCGGTCGGTTGGCAATCAGCCCCAGCATTTT.

This clone was detected once. The chain combines TRBV6-1 with TRBJ1-6, with D tentatively TRBD1 (6 bases). The V end lost 6 bases, the J end lost 9 bases, and 18 bases lay between the germline ends. Germline CDR1 and CDR2: MNHNS and SASEGT. The CDR3 contains 15 residues. CDR3 nucleotide sequence: TGTGCCAGCAGGGGGCTCCAGGGGTACGGTTCACCCCTCCACTTT. Amino acids: CASRGLQGYGSPLHF.

The J gene is TRBJ1-6, the V gene TRBV30; D is undetermined. Trimming removed 2 bases at V and 4 bases at J, with 12 bases between. This CDR3 comprises 15 residues. Per germline, CDR1 GTSNPN and CDR2 SVGIG (reference sequence). In DNA form, the CDR3 reads TGTGCCTGGAGTTTTCCCCCCCCGTATAATTCACCCCTCCACTTT. This gives the protein CAWSFPPPYNSPLHF.

V and J are TRBV7-8 and TRBJ2-3; D unresolved. Trimming stripped 5 bases from V and 2 bases from J, with 8 bases between. This CDR3 comprises 13 residues. Germline values: CDR1 SGHVS, CDR2 FQNEAQ. CDR3 coding DNA: TGTGCCAGCAGCCGAATCCACACAGATACGCAGTATTTT. Translation gives CASSRIHTDTQYF. Using reference TRBV7-8 and TRBJ2-3 for the parts outside the CDR3, the full variable domain is GAGVSQSPRYKVAKRGQDVALRCDPISGHVSLFWYQQALGQGPEFLTYFQNEAQLDKSGLPSDRFFAERPEGSVSTLKIQRTQQEDSAVYLCASSRIHTDTQYFGPGTRLTVL.

The chain uses TRBV10-1 and TRBJ2-6, with D perhaps being TRBD1 or TRBD2 (5 bases each). The CDR3 is 15 amino acids. Germline CDR1 and CDR2: WNHNN and SYGVQD (reference sequence). V was clipped by 3 bases and J by 4 bases, with 10 bases between them. Written as DNA, the CDR3 is TGCGCCAGCAGTGATGGGGGAACCGGGGCCAACGTCCTGACTTTC. It encodes CASSDGGTGANVLTF.

The genes are TRBV29-1 and TRBJ2-1; 9 nucleotides align to TRBD2. With V trimmed by 4 bases and J by 8 bases, 18 bases remained unmatched. Per the germline V gene, CDR1 is SQVTM and CDR2 is ANQGSEA. CDR3 length: 17 amino acids. The CDR3 sequence is CSVVGAGGPSPPDEQFF. The CDR3 DNA sequence: TGCAGCGTTGTAGGGGCGGGGGGGCCTTCGCCCCCCGATGAGCAGTTCTTC.

This rearrangement joins TRBV30 to TRBJ2-7, with a weak D call TRBD2 (5 bases). Trimming cost V 0 bases and J 2 bases, with 17 bases left between them. In germline, CDR1 is GTSNPN, CDR2 SVGIG (reference sequence). This CDR3 region has 16 residues. CDR3 loop: CAWSVWFGERPYEQYF. CDR3 nucleotide sequence: TGTGCCTGGAGTGTATGGTTTGGGGAGCGGCCCTACGAGCAGTACTTC.

The V gene is TRBV5-1, the J gene TRBJ1-4; D gene uncertain. The CDR3 is 15 residues long. The germline gives CDR1 SGHRS, CDR2 YFSETQ. V lost 1 base and J 1 base, leaving 8 bases between the germline ends. The chain's CDR3 is CASSLNPGTNEKLFF. The CDR3 nucleotides are TGCGCCAGCAGCTTGAATCCAGGAACTAATGAAAAACTGTTTTTT.

The genes are TRBV29-1 and TRBJ2-7; 7 positions agree with TRBD2. The CDR3 contains 16 residues. Losses at the gene ends were 4 bases for V and 2 bases for J; bases not matched to a gene: 14. Looked up from germline, CDR1 is SQVTM and CDR2 is ANQGSEA. Written as DNA, the CDR3 is TGCAGCGTTGTTCTAATGGGCGGGGGTCCCACCTACGAGCAGTACTTC. Protein sequence: CSVVLMGGGPTYEQYF.

This sequence joins TRBV14 and TRBJ1-2; 7 bases match TRBD1. Trimming removed 0 bases from V and 4 bases from J; junction bases left unmatched: 8. Germline lookup yields CDR1 SGHDN and CDR2 FVKESK. The CDR3 totals 16 residues. The CDR3 sequence is CASSQDGAGGRYGYTF. CDR3 nucleotides: TGTGCCAGCAGCCAAGATGGTGCAGGGGGTCGCTATGGCTACACCTTC.

The rearrangement joins TRBV7-3 to TRBJ2-3, with no clear D. Germline V gene data show CDR1 as SGHTA and CDR2 as FQGTGA. The CDR3 is 11 residues long. Trimming stripped 1 base from V and 8 bases from J, with 4 bases between. The CDR3 DNA sequence: TGTGCCAGCAGCTTAAGTGGTACGCAGTATTTT. Amino acid sequence: CASSLSGTQYF.

The chain joins TRBV29-1 to TRBJ1-1; TRBD1 matches at 7 bases. V lost 7 bases to trimming and J lost 6 bases; unmatched junction nucleotides: 8. The CDR3 contains 12 residues. CDR1 is SQVTM, CDR2 ANQGSEA, per germline. As DNA, the CDR3 is TGCAGCGGCCGACAGGGTAGGGCTGAAGCTTTCTTT. Its translation: CSGRQGRAEAFF.

The rearrangement uses TRBV18 and TRBJ2-7, with D uncertain. CDR1 is KGHSH, CDR2 LQKENI, per germline. There are 12 residues in the CDR3. V dropped 3 bases and J dropped 6 bases, with 9 bases sitting between them. CDR3 amino acids: CASSPSRAEQYF. For the CDR3, the DNA is TGTGCCAGCTCACCTTCTAGGGCCGAGCAGTACTTC.

This chain joins TRBV2 and TRBJ2-3; weak D call: TRBD1 (5 bases). The germline V gene has CDR1 SNHLY and CDR2 FYNNEI. The CDR3 contains 13 residues. V was cut by 6 bases and J by 3 bases, with 10 bases left in between. The CDR3 sequence: CASSPTVTDTQYF. CDR3 DNA: TGTGCCAGCAGCCCGACAGTAACAGATACGCAGTATTTT.

The count of this clone is one. The V gene is TRBV5-5, the J gene TRBJ2-5; the D gene is possibly TRBD1 (5 bases). This CDR3 contains 18 residues. The V end lost 0 bases, the J end lost 0 bases, and 18 bases lay between the germline ends. Germline CDR1 is SGHKS and CDR2 is YYEKEE (reference sequence). The CDR3, as DNA: TGTGCCAGCAGCTTGGGGGGCAGCAGCCGAAGGGACCAAGAGACCCAGTACTTC. It is translated as CASSLGGSSRRDQETQYF.

This chain links TRBV11-2 with TRBJ2-5; 7 nucleotides align to TRBD1. TRBJ2-7 explains the end of the DNA better; the J call may be wrong. Germline assignment: CDR1 SGHAT and CDR2 FQNNGV. This CDR3 region has 14 residues. The CDR3 DNA reads TGTGCCAGCAGCTTAGGGACAACAGGGGACGAGCAGTACTTC. The encoded protein is CASSLGTTGDEQYF.

This clone was seen once. In DNA form, the CDR3 reads TGTGCCAGCAGCACCCCTCGTTCAGGGCTATTTCAGCCCCAGCATTTT. Translated, it gives CASSTPRSGLFQPQHF. V usage is TRBV5-6 and J usage is TRBJ1-5; D might be TRBD1 (5 bases). This CDR3 is 16 amino acids long. From germline, CDR1 is SGHDT and CDR2 YYEEEE. V lost 4 bases and J 6 bases, leaving 20 bases between the germline ends. The full variable domain, in which reference TRBV5-6 and TRBJ1-5 provide the parts outside the CDR3, is DAGVTQSPTHLIKTRGQQVTLRCSPKSGHDTVSWYQQALGQGPQFIFQYYEEEERQRGNFPDRFSGHQFPNYSSELNVNALLLGDSALYLCASSTPRSGLFQPQHFGDGTRLSIL.

The V and J genes are TRBV6-1 and TRBJ1-2; the match to TRBD1 covers 8 bases. The CDR3 sequence is 15 residues long. The germline V gene has CDR1 MNHNS and CDR2 SASEGT. Germline trimming cut 7 bases from V and 4 bases from J; bases unmatched to any gene: 11. The DNA of the CDR3 is TGTGCCAGCATCCCTCCCGGACAGGGAGGCTATGGCTACACCTTC. This sequence encodes CASIPPGQGGYGYTF.

The J gene is TRBJ2-3, the V gene TRBV5-4; tentatively, D is TRBD2 (7 bases). CDR3 length: 15 residues. V dropped 3 bases and J dropped 8 bases, with 19 bases sitting between them. Germline CDR1 and CDR2: SGHNT and YYREEE (reference sequence). CDR3 sequence (DNA): TGTGCCAGCAGCTCGGAGGGGGGGGCCTGGGGTACGCAGTATTTT. Translated: CASSSEGGAWGTQYF.

This clone was detected only a few times. This chain uses TRBV7-8 with TRBJ2-5; tentative D call: TRBD2 (5 bases). Germline V lookup: CDR1 SGHVS, CDR2 FQNEAQ. Trimming removed 5 bases from V and 5 bases from J, with 12 bases in between. CDR3 length: 13 amino acids. The CDR3 here is CASSQLVFETQYF. The CDR3 DNA sequence: TGTGCCAGCAGCCAACTAGTGTTTGAGACCCAGTACTTC.

The chain uses TRBV11-2 and TRBJ1-6; D is undetermined. The CDR3 runs to 15 residues. CDR1 and CDR2 from the germline V gene are SGHAT and FQNNGV. Trimming took off 5 bases at V and 7 bases at J, with 15 bases between the two ends. CDR3 region: CASSRGRDPNSPLHF. For the CDR3, the DNA is TGTGCCAGCAGCCGCGGACGCGACCCAAATTCACCCCTCCACTTT.

The chain combines TRBV9 with TRBJ2-5; TRBD1 matches at 9 bases. The CDR3 length is 15 residues. The trim removed 4 bases at V and 3 bases at J, leaving 7 bases unmatched. Germline V lookup: CDR1 SGDLS, CDR2 YYNGEE. CDR3 bases: TGTGCCAGCAGCCTACAGGGACAGGGTGAAGAGACCCAGTACTTC. Translated: CASSLQGQGEETQYF.

This clone was counted between two and nine times. The genes are TRBV7-3 and TRBJ2-7; a weak D match, TRBD2 (5 bases). Trimming took off 0 bases at V and 5 bases at J, with 8 bases between the two ends. This CDR3 has 13 residues. Germline assignment: CDR1 SGHTA and CDR2 FQGTGA. The CDR3, as DNA: TGTGCCAGCAGCTTAACCCCCGGGGACGAGCAGTACTTC. Translated, it gives CASSLTPGDEQYF.

The chain is built from TRBV11-2 and TRBJ2-7; D might be TRBD1 or TRBD2, each matching 6 bases. CDR3 length equals 14 residues. Per germline, CDR1 SGHAT and CDR2 FQNNGV. Trimming removed 1 base from V and 2 bases from J, with 9 bases in between. CDR3 loop: CASSLVRGPYEQYF. The DNA for the CDR3 is TGTGCCAGCAGCTTAGTCCGGGGGCCCTACGAGCAGTACTTC. The full variable domain, its missing parts supplied by reference TRBV11-2 and TRBJ2-7, is EAGVAQSPRYKIIEKRQSVAFWCNPISGHATLYWYQQILGQGPKLLIQFQNNGVVDDSQLPKDRFSAERLKGVDSTLKIQPAKLEDSAVYLCASSLVRGPYEQYFGPGTRLTVT.